The TCR beta chain described here comes from a study of Graves' ophthalmopathy and Graves' hyperthyroidism. Study outcomes and limitations: A model of 13 signatures distinguished ophthalmopathy from stable hyperthyroidism at around 91% sensitivity and approximately 81% specificity.

Trimming shortened V by 3 bases and J by 7 bases, and 13 bases separated the two germline ends. Germline-derived CDR1 and CDR2 are SGHRS and YFSETQ. The CDR3 extends over 14 amino acids. Amplified material comprised TCR beta CDR3 regions derived from RNA transcripts. Scientists carried out first-round RT-PCR using HTBI primers and then a second-round multiplex PCR. One entry per CDR3 protein results from TCRdb running MiXCR on the multiplex PCR reads. The sample lists approximately 500,000 distinct CDR3 sequences; around 14% were seen once. This clonotype was counted a few times. As yet, its antigen is unknown.

The sample taken for sequencing was blood. The source is a woman aged 25-40 years with Graves' ophthalmopathy. The rearrangement uses TRBV5-1 and TRBJ2-2; D may be TRBD1 or TRBD2 (6 bases each). The CDR3 loop is CASSSPGAGGELFF. In DNA form, the CDR3 reads TGCGCCAGCAGCTCCCCGGGGGCGGGCGGGGAGCTGTTTTTT.